This TCR beta chain derives from a study of T-cell reconstitution after alpha-beta-depleted transplantation in children. This clonotype occurred a few times. The CDR3 covers 15 residues. The germline CDR1 and CDR2 sequences are SGHRS and YFSETQ. Deletions cut 2 bases from V and 7 bases from J, with 16 bases between. For TCRbeta, the library was prepared with unique molecular identifiers. TCRdb processed the PCR reads anew with MiXCR; each CDR3 protein has one entry. The sample includes some 590,000 distinct CDR3 sequences, more than 9% of them seen just once. The source of this sequence is a human donor who donated a stem cell graft to a child with acute myeloid leukemia. Specimen: PBMCs from the stem cell graft donor, collected from the stem cell graft. This chain links TRBV5-1 with TRBJ2-1, with a possible D match to TRBD2 (7 bases). DNA of the CDR3: TGCGCCAGCAGCTTCACGGGGGGCGTAGGTAATGAGCAGTTCTTC. This translates into CASSFTGGVGNEQFF.